This TCR beta chain was recovered during a study of technical replicates of blood from a handful of donors. The CDR3 totals 13 residues. V gave up 5 bases and J gave up 0 bases, with 8 bases separating them. From germline, CDR1 is SEHNR and CDR2 FQNEAQ (reference sequence). The table came from immunoSEQ multiplex PCR; TCRdb's copy has only in-frame clones and leaves some out. The data show 74,000 or so clones, roughly 91% seen once. This sequence originates from a human donor in good health. Sequenced sample: T cells isolated from PBMCs. The chain links TRBV7-9 to TRBJ2-7; a possible D gene is TRBD1 (6 bases). The CDR3 is CASSRDNSYEQYF. CDR3 in DNA: TGTGCCAGCAGCCGGGACAACTCCTACGAGCAGTACTTC. The full variable domain, rest sourced from reference TRBV7-9 and TRBJ2-7, is DTGVSQNPRHKITKRGQNVTFRCDPISEHNRLYWYRQTLGQGPEFLTYFQNEAQLEKSRLLSDRFSAERPKGSFSTLEIQRTEQGDSAMYLCASSRDNSYEQYFGPGTRLTVT.